The clone carrying this T cell receptor beta chain was seen only once. This record belongs to a study of blood T cell repertoires in COVID-19. Produced via immunoSEQ multiplex PCR; TCRdb's table is partial and in-frame only. The sample has 70,000 to 95,000 clones, roughly 90% seen once; the top ten hold around 2.9%. The CDR3 runs 13 residues. V was clipped by 0 bases and J by 7 bases, with 5 bases between them. The V gene's germline CDR1 is SGHRS and CDR2 YFSETQ. The sequencing sample was made of peripheral blood. V usage is TRBV5-1 and J usage is TRBJ1-6; no definite D call. The sequence was collected from a man between 45 and 60 years old with COVID-19, enrolled during active disease. In DNA, the CDR3 is TGCGCCAGCAGCTTGGGCGAGAATTCACCCCTCCACTTT. Translating gives CASSLGENSPLHF.